Listed here is a single TCR beta chain. This record belongs to a study of blood T cell repertoires in COVID-19. Per the authors' pipeline: How many nucleated cells were present was estimated from reference gene primer amplification. Data came from immunoSEQ multiplex PCR; TCRdb stores just in-frame clones and leaves some out. The DNA was the basis for D and trimming; V, J and clone size are from that table. The table records some 300,000 clones, approximately 85% of them present only once. Trimming took 3 bases from V and 7 from J, leaving 17 bases between them. CDR1 SGDLS and CDR2 YYNGEE come from the germline V gene. The length of the CDR3 is 15 residues.

The chain joins TRBV9 to TRBJ2-1, with D maybe TRBD1 (5 bases). The source is a woman between 25 and 40 years old who had recovered from COVID-19. Sequenced sample: PBMCs or T cells enriched from blood (not recorded which). CDR3 sequence: CASSDRRSPQNEQFF. In DNA form, the CDR3 reads TGTGCCAGCAGCGACAGGAGATCCCCTCAAAATGAGCAGTTCTTC.